The clone carrying this T cell receptor beta chain showed up many times. The target antigen is unknown. The data are from a study of T-cell memory formation after mild COVID-19. Findings and limits, study-wide: Certain responding clones were present in pre-infection memory, suggesting participation of cross-reactive memory. Clones which contracted sat mainly in CM and EM if CD4+, and in EMRA if CD8+. Clones contracting over day 15 to 85 were CD4/CD8 balanced, with later expanders leaning CD4+.

TCRdb re-analysed the 5' RACE reads in MiXCR, keeping a single row per CDR3 protein. The sample lists roughly 35,000 distinct CDR3 sequences; 7.7% were seen once. Looked up from germline, CDR1 is SGDLS and CDR2 is YYNGEE. CDR3 size: 14 residues. V lost 4 bases and J lost 0, with 11 bases in between. This receptor was obtained from a man aged 18 to 29 who had mild COVID-19 (a few samples of this study predate the infection). Cell type and time point are not known. The sequencing input was PBMCs or a T cell subset sorted from them (not recorded which). This chain uses TRBV9 with TRBJ2-7; D is perhaps TRBD1 (6 bases). The DNA of the CDR3 is TGTGCCAGCAGCCCCGGGACATCCTCCTACGAGCAGTACTTC. It codes for CASSPGTSSYEQYF.